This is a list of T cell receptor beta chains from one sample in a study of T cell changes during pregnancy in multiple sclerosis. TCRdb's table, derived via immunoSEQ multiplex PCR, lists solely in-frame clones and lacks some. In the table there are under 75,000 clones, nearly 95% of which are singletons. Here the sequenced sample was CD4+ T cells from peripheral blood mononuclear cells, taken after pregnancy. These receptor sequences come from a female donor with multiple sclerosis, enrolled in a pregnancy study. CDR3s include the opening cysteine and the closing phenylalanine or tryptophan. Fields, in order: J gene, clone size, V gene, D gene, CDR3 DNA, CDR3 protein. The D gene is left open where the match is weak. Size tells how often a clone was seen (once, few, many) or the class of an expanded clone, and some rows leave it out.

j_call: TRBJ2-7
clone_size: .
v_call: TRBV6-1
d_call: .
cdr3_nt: TGTGCCAGCAGTGTGACAGTTCTCGACTCCTACGAGCAGTACTTC
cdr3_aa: CASSVTVLDSYEQYF

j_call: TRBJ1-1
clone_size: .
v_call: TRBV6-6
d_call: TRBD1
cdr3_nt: TGTGCCAGCAGTTACTCGAGGACAGGGGATACTGAAGCTTTCTTT
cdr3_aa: CASSYSRTGDTEAFF

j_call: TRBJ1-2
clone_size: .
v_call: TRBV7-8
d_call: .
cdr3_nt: TGTGCCAGCAGTTCACGCCACAGCCTCCCGGGGGGCTACACCTTC
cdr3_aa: CASSSRHSLPGGYTF

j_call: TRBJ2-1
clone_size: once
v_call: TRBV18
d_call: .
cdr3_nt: TGTGCCAGCTCACCACAACCGAGGGTTGCTCACAATGAGCAGTTCTTC
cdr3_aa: CASSPQPRVAHNEQFF

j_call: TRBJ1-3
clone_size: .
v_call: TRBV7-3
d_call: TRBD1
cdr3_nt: TGTGCCAGCAGCTTGGACAGGGTGGACACCATATATTTT
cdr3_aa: CASSLDRVDTIYF

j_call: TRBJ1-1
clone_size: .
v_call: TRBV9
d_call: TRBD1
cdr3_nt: TGTGCCAGCAGCCCGACAGGGGACACTGAAGCTTTCTTT
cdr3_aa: CASSPTGDTEAFF

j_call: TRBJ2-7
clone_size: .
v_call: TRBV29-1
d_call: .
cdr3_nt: TGCAGCGTTGACTCTGGCCGCCGACAAAAGGACTTC
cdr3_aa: CSVDSGRRQKDF

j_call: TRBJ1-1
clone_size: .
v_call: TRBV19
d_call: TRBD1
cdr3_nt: TGTGCCAGTAGTTTATACCGACAGGGGGGTAGGCGAGGGTACACTGAAGCTTTCTTT
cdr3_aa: CASSLYRQGGRRGYTEAFF

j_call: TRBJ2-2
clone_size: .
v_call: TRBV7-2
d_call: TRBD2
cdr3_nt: TGTGCCAGCAGCTCTAGCGGGGGGAATACCGGGGAGCTGTTTTTT
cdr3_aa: CASSSSGGNTGELFF

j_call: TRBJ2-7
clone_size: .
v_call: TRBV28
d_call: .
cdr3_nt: TGTGCCAGCAGTTTAACTGGTCTACAGGCATACGAGCAGTACTTC
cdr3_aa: CASSLTGLQAYEQYF

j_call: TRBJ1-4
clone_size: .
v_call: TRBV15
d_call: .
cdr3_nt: TGTGCCACCAGCAGAGATATTGTCGGGGCCCTAGGGGGAACTAATGAAAAACTGTTTTTT
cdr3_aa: CATSRDIVGALGGTNEKLFF

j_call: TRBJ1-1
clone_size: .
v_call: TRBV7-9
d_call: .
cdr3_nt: TGTGCCAGCAGTCTAGGGGGGGGTACCGAAGCTTTCTTT
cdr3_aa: CASSLGGGTEAFF

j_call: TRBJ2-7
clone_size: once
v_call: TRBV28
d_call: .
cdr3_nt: TGTGCCAGCACTTTGGGTGGCGGAGGGGTATACGAGCAGTACTTC
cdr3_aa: CASTLGGGGVYEQYF

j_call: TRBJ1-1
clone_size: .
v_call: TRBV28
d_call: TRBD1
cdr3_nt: TGTGCCAGCTTCGACAGGGCGAACACTGAAGCTTTCTTT
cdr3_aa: CASFDRANTEAFF

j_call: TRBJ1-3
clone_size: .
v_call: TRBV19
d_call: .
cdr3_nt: TGTGCCAGTAGTATAGATAGGAGGATGAGCTCTGGAAACACCATATATTTT
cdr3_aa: CASSIDRRMSSGNTIYF

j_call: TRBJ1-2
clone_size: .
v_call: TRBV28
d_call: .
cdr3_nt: TGTGCCAGCAGTTTCCAGTACAGCTACACCTTC
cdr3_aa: CASSFQYSYTF

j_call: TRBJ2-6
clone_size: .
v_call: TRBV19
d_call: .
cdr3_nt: TGTGCCAGTAGCCATAGAGCGGTGTCCGGGGCCAACGTCCTGACTTTC
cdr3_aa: CASSHRAVSGANVLTF

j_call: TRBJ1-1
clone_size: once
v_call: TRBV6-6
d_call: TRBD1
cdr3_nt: TGTGCCAGCAGTGCCCCGGGACAGGCGATTGAAGCTTTCTTT
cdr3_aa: CASSAPGQAIEAFF

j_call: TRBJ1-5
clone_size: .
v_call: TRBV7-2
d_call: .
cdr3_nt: TGTGCCAGCAGCTTAGTAGGAGGTTCGCGGCAGCCCCAGCATTTT
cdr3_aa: CASSLVGGSRQPQHF

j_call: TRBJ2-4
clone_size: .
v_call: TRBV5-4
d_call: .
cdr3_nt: TGTGCCAGCAGCCTCTCCCCAGGGGGGATGGACATTCAGTACTTC
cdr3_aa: CASSLSPGGMDIQYF

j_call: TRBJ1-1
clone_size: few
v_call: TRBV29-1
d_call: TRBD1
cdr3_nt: TGCAGCTCGAGACAGGGCCCTAACACTGAAGCTTTCTTT
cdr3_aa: CSSRQGPNTEAFF

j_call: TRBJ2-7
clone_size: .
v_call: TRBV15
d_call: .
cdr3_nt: TGTGCCACCAGCCCCGGGGGTGAATACGAGCAGTACTTC
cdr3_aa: CATSPGGEYEQYF

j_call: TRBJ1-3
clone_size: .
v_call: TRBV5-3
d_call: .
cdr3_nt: TGTGCCAGAAGCTTGGTCGAGGAAAGCTCTGGAAACACCATATATTTT
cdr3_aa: CARSLVEESSGNTIYF

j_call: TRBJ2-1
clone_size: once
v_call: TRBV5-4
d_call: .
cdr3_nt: TGTGCCAGCAGCAAGGACAGTTCCTACAATGAGCAGTTCTTC
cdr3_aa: CASSKDSSYNEQFF

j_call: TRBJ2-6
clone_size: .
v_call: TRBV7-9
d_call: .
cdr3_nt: TGTGCCAGCAGCCGTCCCGGCAGGGGAAACTCTGGGGCCAACGTCCTGACTTTC
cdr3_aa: CASSRPGRGNSGANVLTF

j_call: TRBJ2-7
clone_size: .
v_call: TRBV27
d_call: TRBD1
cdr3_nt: TGTGCCAGCAGTTTCCTACCGCCGGGACAGGCTTCCTACGAGCAGTACTTC
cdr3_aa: CASSFLPPGQASYEQYF

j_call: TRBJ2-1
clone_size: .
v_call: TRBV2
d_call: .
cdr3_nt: TGTGCCAGCAGGGCCAGGTCGGGAGCCTACAATGAGCAGTTCTTC
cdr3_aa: CASRARSGAYNEQFF

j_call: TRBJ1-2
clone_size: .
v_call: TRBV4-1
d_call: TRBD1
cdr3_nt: TGCGCCAGCAGCCAGGACAGGGTAGGCTATGGCTACACCTTC
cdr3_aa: CASSQDRVGYGYTF

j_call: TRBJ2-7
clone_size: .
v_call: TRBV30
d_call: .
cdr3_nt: TGTGCCTGGAGTGTCGACGGACTCCTCAACGAGCAGTACTTC
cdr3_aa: CAWSVDGLLNEQYF

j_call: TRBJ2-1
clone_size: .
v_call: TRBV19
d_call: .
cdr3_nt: TGTGCCAGTAGTATGCCTCCTAACGATGAGCAGTTCTTC
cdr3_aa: CASSMPPNDEQFF

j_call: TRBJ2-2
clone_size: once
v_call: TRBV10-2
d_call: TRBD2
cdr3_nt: TGCGCCAGCCGGAAGCGGGGGAACACCGGGGAGCTGTTTTTT
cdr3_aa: CASRKRGNTGELFF

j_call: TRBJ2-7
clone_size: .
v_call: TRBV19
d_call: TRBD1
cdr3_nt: TGTGCCAGCAGAGGGACAGATTCCTCCTACGAGCAGTACTTC
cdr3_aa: CASRGTDSSYEQYF

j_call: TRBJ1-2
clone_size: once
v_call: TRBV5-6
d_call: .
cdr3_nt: TGTGCCAGCGGCCCTGGCCAGGTCCAAATCTATGGCTACACCTTC
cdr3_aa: CASGPGQVQIYGYTF

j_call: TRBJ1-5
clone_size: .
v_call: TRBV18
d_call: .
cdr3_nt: TGTGCCAGCCACCGGGAGCGAAATCAGCCCCAGCATTTT
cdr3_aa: CASHRERNQPQHF

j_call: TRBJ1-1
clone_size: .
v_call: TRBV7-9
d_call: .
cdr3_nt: TGTGCCAGCAGTGGAACTCCCGGGACAATGAACACTGAAGCTTTCTTT
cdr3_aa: CASSGTPGTMNTEAFF

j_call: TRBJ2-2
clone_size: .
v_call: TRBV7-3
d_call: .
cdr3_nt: TGTGCCAGCAGCTCCCACGGGGGTACCGGGGAGCTGTTTTTT
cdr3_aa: CASSSHGGTGELFF

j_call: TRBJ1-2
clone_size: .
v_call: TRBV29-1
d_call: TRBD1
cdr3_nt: TGCAGCGTTGGACGGACAGGGGACTATGGCTACACCTTC
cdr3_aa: CSVGRTGDYGYTF

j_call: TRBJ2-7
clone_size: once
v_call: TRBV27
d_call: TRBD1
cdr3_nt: TGTGCCAGCAGTCCTCGCGAGGGACAGGCCCCCCGGGAGCAGTACTTC
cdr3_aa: CASSPREGQAPREQYF

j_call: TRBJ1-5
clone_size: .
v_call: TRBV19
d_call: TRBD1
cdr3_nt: TGTGCCAGTAGTATAGGGACAGGGGGTAATCAGCCCCAGCATTTT
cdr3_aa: CASSIGTGGNQPQHF

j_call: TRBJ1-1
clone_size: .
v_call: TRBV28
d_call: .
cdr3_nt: .
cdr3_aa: CASSSSDRRNTEAFF

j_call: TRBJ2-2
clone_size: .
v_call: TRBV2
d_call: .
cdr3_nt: TGTGCCAGCAGAGAGGGACAGAACACCGGGGAGCTGTTTTTT
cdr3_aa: CASREGQNTGELFF

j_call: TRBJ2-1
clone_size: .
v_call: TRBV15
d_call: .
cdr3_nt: TGTGCCACCAGCAGCCAAGGGGGGGCTAAGGCTGATGAGCAGTTCTTC
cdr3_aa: CATSSQGGAKADEQFF

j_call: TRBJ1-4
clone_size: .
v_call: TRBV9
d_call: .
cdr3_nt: TGTGCCAGCAGCGTAGACCCGGACGGTCAGGGAAGGCTGTTTTTT
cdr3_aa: CASSVDPDGQGRLFF

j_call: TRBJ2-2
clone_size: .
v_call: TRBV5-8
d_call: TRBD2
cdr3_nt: TGTGCCAGCAGCTCACCCGGGGGGGCTGTCGGGGAGCTGTTTTTT
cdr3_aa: CASSSPGGAVGELFF

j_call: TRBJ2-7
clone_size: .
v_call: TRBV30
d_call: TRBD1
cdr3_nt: TGTGCCTGGAGTAGGGACAGGGCCTACGAGCAGTACTTC
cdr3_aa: CAWSRDRAYEQYF

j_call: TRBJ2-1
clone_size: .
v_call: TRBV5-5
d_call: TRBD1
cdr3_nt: TGTGCCAGCAGCCCCGGGACAGGATCCTACAATGAGCAGTTCTTC
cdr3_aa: CASSPGTGSYNEQFF

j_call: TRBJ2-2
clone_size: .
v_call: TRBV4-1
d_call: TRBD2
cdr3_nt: TGCGCCAGCAGCCAAGCAGCGGGGGGGCCAGGGGCCGGGGAGCTGTTTTTT
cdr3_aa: CASSQAAGGPGAGELFF

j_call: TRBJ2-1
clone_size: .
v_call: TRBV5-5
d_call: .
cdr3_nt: TGTGCCAGCAGTTTCTCAGGGTTATACAATGAGCAGTTCTTC
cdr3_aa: CASSFSGLYNEQFF

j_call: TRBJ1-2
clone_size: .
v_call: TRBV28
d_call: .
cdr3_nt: TGTGCCAGCAGTTTGGAAGCAGGGTTCGCTAACTATGGCTACACCTTC
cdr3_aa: CASSLEAGFANYGYTF

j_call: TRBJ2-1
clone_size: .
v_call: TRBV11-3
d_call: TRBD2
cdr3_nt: TGTGCCAGCAGCTTATCAGGGACTAGCGGGAGGGATGAGCAGTTCTTC
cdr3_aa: CASSLSGTSGRDEQFF

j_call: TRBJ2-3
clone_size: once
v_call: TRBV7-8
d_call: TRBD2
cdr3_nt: TGTGCCAGCAGCTTGGACGGGGGGGCGGCAGATACGCAGTATTTT
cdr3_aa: CASSLDGGAADTQYF

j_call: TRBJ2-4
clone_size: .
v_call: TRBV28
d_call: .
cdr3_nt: TGTGCCAGCACAGGGCCTGCCAAAAACATTCAGTACTTC
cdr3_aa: CASTGPAKNIQYF

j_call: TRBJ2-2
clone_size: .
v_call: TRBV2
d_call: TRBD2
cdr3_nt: TGTGCCAGCAAGCGGGACAACACCGGGGAGCTGTTTTTT
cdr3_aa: CASKRDNTGELFF